This T cell receptor beta chain came from a study of metastatic and nonmetastatic thyroid tumors. Study at large: Malignant thyroid and benign thyroid patients provided blood and tumor or nodule tissue whose repertoires were compared.

In the original processing: It was from CDR3 differences across clinicopathological groups that a distant-metastasis classifier for papillary thyroid cancer was built. TCRdb recomputed clones from the PCR reads via MiXCR. Here the V and J calls rest on TCRdb's processing, not on the authors' analysis. The data show 35,000 to 55,000 clones, more than 3% seen once. No treatment had been given to any patient before thyroid surgery. The table lists this clone with many counts. The antigen remains unidentified. General study findings and limits: As reported, TCR beta diversity in blood and tumor was significantly higher in malignant thyroid tumors than in benign nodules.

This CDR3 spans 15 amino acids. Germline CDR1 reads SGHAT; CDR2 reads FQNNGV. Losses at the gene ends were 2 bases for V and 0 bases for J; bases not matched to a gene: 3. The rearrangement links TRBV11-2 to TRBJ2-7, with 8 bases matching TRBD2. The clonotype was recovered from a female donor with papillary thyroid cancer or a benign thyroid nodule (not recorded which). Some clones in this sample may be carry-over from other donors' samples. The sequenced material came from blood. CDR3 amino acids: CASSLISGDSYEQYF. The DNA for the CDR3 is TGTGCCAGCAGCTTAATTAGCGGGGACTCCTACGAGCAGTACTTC.